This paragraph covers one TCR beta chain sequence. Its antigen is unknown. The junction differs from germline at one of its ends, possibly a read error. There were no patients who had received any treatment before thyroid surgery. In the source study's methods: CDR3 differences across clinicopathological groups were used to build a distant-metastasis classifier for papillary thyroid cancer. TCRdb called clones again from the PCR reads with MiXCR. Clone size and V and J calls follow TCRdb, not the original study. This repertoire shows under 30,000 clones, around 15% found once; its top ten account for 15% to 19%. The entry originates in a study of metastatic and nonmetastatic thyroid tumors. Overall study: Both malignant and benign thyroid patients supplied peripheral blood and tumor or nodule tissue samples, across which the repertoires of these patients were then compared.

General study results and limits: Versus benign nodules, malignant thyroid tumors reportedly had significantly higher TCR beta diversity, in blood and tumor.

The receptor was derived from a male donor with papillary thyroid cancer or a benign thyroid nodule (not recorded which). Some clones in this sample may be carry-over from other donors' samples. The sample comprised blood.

The CDR3 nucleotides are TGCGCCAGCAGTCCCTTCGTCCTCTCGGAGGGCTACGAGCAGTACTTC. It codes for CASSPFVLSEGYEQYF. This chain joins TRBV6-1 and TRBJ2-7; D possibly corresponds to TRBD2 (6 bases). This CDR3 contains 16 residues. CDR1 and CDR2 from the germline V gene are MNHNS and SASEGT.